These 21 T cell receptor beta chains originate from one sample sequenced in a study of cytomegalovirus exposure and HLA in healthy donors. Both 60 Vbeta primers and 13 Jbeta primers went into the PCR. Clones were read by immunoSEQ multiplex PCR, and TCRdb kept only the in-frame ones, dropping some. The sample contains about 170,000 clones, more than 80% of which appear only once. Sequenced sample: PBMCs. The receptors derive from a man in his late teens or twenties in good health and CMV-seronegative.

The chain carries TRBV5-1 and TRBJ2-5; D remains unclear. The CDR3 contains 12 residues. The V end was cut by 6 bases, the J end by 2 bases, with 8 bases between. Looked up from germline, CDR1 is SGHRS and CDR2 is YFSETQ. CDR3 nucleotides: TGCGCCAGCAAAGACGGGCAAGAGACCCAGTACTTC. Amino acid sequence: CASKDGQETQYF. Filled out from reference TRBV5-1 and TRBJ2-5, the complete variable domain reads KAGVTQTPRYLIKTRGQQVTLSCSPISGHRSVSWYQQTPGQGLQFLFEYFSETQRNKGNFPGRFSGRQFSNSRSEMNVSTLELGDSALYLCASKDGQETQYFGPGTRLLVL.

This clone was observed a few times. The gene calls are TRBV6-5 and TRBJ2-2; D not certain. Trimming removed 7 bases from V and 2 bases from J, with 5 bases in between. CDR3 length: 12 amino acids. Germline CDR1 reads MNHEY; CDR2 reads SVGAGI. The CDR3 bases are TGTGCCAGCATGCGAAACACCGGGGAGCTGTTTTTT. Translation: CASMRNTGELFF.

The J gene is TRBJ2-7, the V gene TRBV18; perhaps TRBD1 as D (6 bases). V gave up 2 bases and J gave up 4 bases, with 12 bases separating them. Per germline, CDR1 KGHSH and CDR2 LQKENI. The CDR3 consists of 14 residues. CDR3 protein: CASSPGVGQYEQYF. In DNA, the CDR3 is TGTGCCAGCTCACCAGGGGTGGGACAATACGAGCAGTACTTC.

The V gene is TRBV5-1, the J gene TRBJ1-1, with D possibly being TRBD1 (5 bases). Germline CDR1 is SGHRS and CDR2 is YFSETQ. V was clipped by 5 bases and J by 0 bases, with 14 bases between them. This CDR3 is built from 15 residues. The CDR3 spells CASRWGVGMNTEAFF. The CDR3, as DNA: TGCGCCAGCAGATGGGGGGTCGGAATGAACACTGAAGCTTTCTTT.

This chain uses TRBV19 with TRBJ1-2; 8 bases are a match to TRBD1. The CDR3 runs to 14 residues. V gave up 4 bases and J gave up 4 bases; unmatched junction bases: 5. Germline-derived CDR1 and CDR2 are LNHDA and SQIVND (reference sequence). The CDR3 DNA follows: TGTGCCAGTAGTAGGACAGGGTCGAGCTATGGCTACACCTTC. It encodes CASSRTGSSYGYTF.

The genes are TRBV5-5 and TRBJ1-1; D remains unclear. The germline V gene encodes CDR1 SGHKS and CDR2 YYEKEE (reference sequence). Trimming cost V 5 bases and J 7 bases, with 12 bases left between them. The CDR3 consists of 12 residues. CDR3 region: CASRYNPREAFF. The CDR3 DNA sequence: TGTGCCAGCAGGTATAATCCCCGTGAAGCTTTCTTT.

This clone occurred once. The V and J genes are TRBV25-1 and TRBJ2-3; maybe TRBD1 (6 bases). Trimming took 3 bases from V and 0 from J, leaving 13 bases between them. CDR3 size: 16 residues. Germline lookup yields CDR1 MGHDK and CDR2 SYGVNS. In DNA form, the CDR3 reads TGTGCCAGCAGTGACCCGACAGGACCTAGCACAGATACGCAGTATTTT. It yields the protein CASSDPTGPSTDTQYF.

The CDR3 nucleotides are TGTGCCAGCAGTGGGACAGCGCGCTACTACGAGCAGTACTTC. Translation gives CASSGTARYYEQYF. V usage is TRBV27 and J usage is TRBJ2-7, with 7 bases matching TRBD1. The CDR3 loop spans 14 amino acids. Germline V gene lookup returns CDR1 MNHEY and CDR2 SMNVEV (reference sequence). V gave up 5 bases and J gave up 3 bases; unmatched junction bases: 7.

This clone has more than one count but fewer than ten. The J gene is TRBJ1-4, the V gene TRBV19; D unresolved. The germline V and J ends were trimmed by 5 bases and 5 bases, with 12 bases remaining between them. CDR1 and CDR2 (germline): LNHDA, SQIVND (reference sequence). The CDR3 length is 14 residues. CDR3 nucleotide sequence: TGTGCCAGTAGTTCCGGGTACCTAAATGAAAAACTGTTTTTT. Translated, it gives CASSSGYLNEKLFF.

CDR3 nucleotides: TGTGCCAGCAGCCAAGATTGGATCTACAGGGGAGTTACTGAAGCTTTCTTT. Its protein is CASSQDWIYRGVTEAFF. The chain combines TRBV14 with TRBJ1-1; 7 positions match TRBD1. The CDR3 is 17 residues long. In germline, CDR1 is SGHDN, CDR2 FVKESK. V was pared by 0 bases and J by 5 bases, with 12 bases of the junction left unmatched.

CDR3 nucleotides: TGTGCCAGCAGTCCCCCGGGTCAGCCCCAGCATTTT. This gives the protein CASSPPGQPQHF. This sequence joins TRBV27 and TRBJ1-5, with D unresolved. The CDR3 runs to 12 residues. Germline V gene sequence: CDR1 MNHEY, CDR2 SMNVEV (reference sequence). Trimming pared 5 bases from V and 6 bases from J, leaving 8 bases between.

The J gene is TRBJ1-1, the V gene TRBV7-9; maybe TRBD1 (5 bases). The CDR3 has 13 amino acids. Germline CDR1 is SEHNR and CDR2 is FQNEAQ (reference sequence). The V end was cut by 5 bases, the J end by 10 bases, with 17 bases between. CDR3 sequence (DNA): TGTGCCAGCAGCCCCCGGGACTCCTGGGGAGCTTTCTTT. This codes for CASSPRDSWGAFF. Full variable domain (rest looked up from reference TRBV7-9 and TRBJ1-1): DTGVSQNPRHKITKRGQNVTFRCDPISEHNRLYWYRQTLGQGPEFLTYFQNEAQLEKSRLLSDRFSAERPKGSFSTLEIQRTEQGDSAMYLCASSPRDSWGAFFGQGTRLTVV.

This chain joins TRBV5-1 and TRBJ2-7, with 12 bases that match TRBD2. The CDR3 contains 17 residues. V was clipped by 4 bases and J by 2 bases; unmatched bases: 10. The germline CDR1 and CDR2 sequences are SGHRS and YFSETQ. In DNA form, the CDR3 reads TGCGCCAGCAGCCTTATTGGACTAGCGGGGCTCGCCTACGAGCAGTACTTC. Translation: CASSLIGLAGLAYEQYF.

The rearrangement links TRBV19 to TRBJ2-3; 9 nucleotides line up with TRBD2. CDR1 is LNHDA, CDR2 SQIVND, per germline (reference sequence). The CDR3 spans 17 residues. V gave up 1 base and J gave up 5 bases; unmatched junction bases: 10. CDR3 protein: CASSIGLAVSRGDTQYF. The DNA for the CDR3 is TGTGCCAGTAGTATAGGACTAGCGGTATCGCGTGGAGATACGCAGTATTTT. The variable domain in full, with the rest retrieved from reference TRBV19 and TRBJ2-3, is DGGITQSPKYLFRKEGQNVTLSCEQNLNHDAMYWYRQDPGQGLRLIYYSQIVNDFQKGDIAEGYSVSREKKESFPLTVTSAQKNPTAFYLCASSIGLAVSRGDTQYFGPGTRLTVL.

The rearrangement links TRBV25-1 to TRBJ2-1; D not certain. V lost 1 base and J 0 bases, leaving 16 bases between the germline ends. The CDR3 loop spans 18 amino acids. Germline V gene lookup returns CDR1 MGHDK and CDR2 SYGVNS. CDR3 protein: CASSEFAVWMSSYNEQFF. As DNA, the CDR3 is TGTGCCAGCAGTGAATTCGCGGTGTGGATGAGCTCCTACAATGAGCAGTTCTTC.

This chain connects TRBV5-1 to TRBJ2-7, with 8 bases fitting TRBD1. Germline V gene data show CDR1 as SGHRS and CDR2 as YFSETQ. After removal of 0 bases from V and 3 bases from J, the junction contained 2 bases not matched to a gene. The CDR3 has 14 amino acids. CDR3 sequence (DNA): TGCGCCAGCAGCTTGGGCAGGGGGCACTACGAGCAGTACTTC. This encodes CASSLGRGHYEQYF.

The chain is built from TRBV5-1 and TRBJ1-6; D not resolved. Germline CDR1 SGHRS, CDR2 YFSETQ. Trimming removed 4 bases at V and 3 bases at J, with 14 bases between. The CDR3 length is 16 residues. CDR3 nucleotide sequence: TGCGCCAGCAGCCCGTCCCCAGGCGTCTATAATTCACCCCTCCACTTT. Its protein product is CASSPSPGVYNSPLHF.

The chain uses TRBV2 and TRBJ2-1, with D maybe TRBD1 (5 bases). Germline-derived CDR1 and CDR2 are SNHLY and FYNNEI. Trimming cost V 7 bases and J 8 bases, with 6 bases left between them. CDR3 length: 10 residues. The CDR3, as DNA: TGTGCCAGCAAGGGGTATGAGCAGTTCTTC. It specifies CASKGYEQFF.

The rearrangement links TRBV6-5 to TRBJ2-2, with a tentative D call TRBD2 (5 bases). The germline gives CDR1 MNHEY, CDR2 SVGAGI. Trimming cost V 7 bases and J 6 bases, with 9 bases left between them. The CDR3 is 12 amino acids. CDR3 in DNA: TGTGCCAGCACCGGGAAAGCCGGGGAGCTGTTTTTT. It specifies CASTGKAGELFF.

The V and J genes are TRBV5-4 and TRBJ2-5; TRBD2 matches at 9 bases. The germline gives CDR1 SGHNT, CDR2 YYREEE (reference sequence). V gave up 2 bases and J gave up 4 bases; unmatched junction bases: 3. The CDR3 loop spans 14 amino acids. The CDR3 bases are TGTGCCAGCAGCTTCCAACTAGCGGGAGAGACCCAGTACTTC. It specifies CASSFQLAGETQYF.

This clone has a single count. The chain employs TRBV5-6 and TRBJ2-5; a possible D gene is TRBD2 (5 bases). From germline, CDR1 is SGHDT and CDR2 YYEEEE. V was clipped by 0 bases and J by 7 bases, with 16 bases between them. The CDR3 is made up of 15 amino acids. Written as DNA, the CDR3 is TGTGCCAGCAGCTTGGTTACTCATTCCGGACTGACCCAGTACTTC. Translated, it gives CASSLVTHSGLTQYF. Supplemented by reference TRBV5-6 and TRBJ2-5, the full variable domain reads DAGVTQSPTHLIKTRGQQVTLRCSPKSGHDTVSWYQQALGQGPQFIFQYYEEEERQRGNFPDRFSGHQFPNYSSELNVNALLLGDSALYLCASSLVTHSGLTQYFGPGTRLLVL.